This T cell receptor beta chain was identified in a study of cytomegalovirus exposure and HLA in healthy donors. This PCR relied on a set of 60 Vbeta primers and 13 Jbeta primers. Sequencing was performed with immunoSEQ multiplex PCR; in TCRdb, only in-frame clones are kept and a portion is missing. The sample contains around 110,000 clones, roughly 73% of which appear only once. The V segment lost 1 base and the J segment 6 bases; nucleotides outside the gene matches: 1. The CDR3 covers 14 residues. Germline V gene lookup returns CDR1 SGHRS and CDR2 YFSETQ. Sequencing was carried out using PBMCs. This chain links TRBV5-1 with TRBJ1-4, with TRBD1 matching over 9 bases. This TCR was sampled from a man aged 25 to 45 in good health and CMV-seronegative. The DNA of the CDR3 is TGCGCCAGCAGCTTGAGACAGGGGGATGAAAAACTGTTTTTT. Translating it yields CASSLRQGDEKLFF.